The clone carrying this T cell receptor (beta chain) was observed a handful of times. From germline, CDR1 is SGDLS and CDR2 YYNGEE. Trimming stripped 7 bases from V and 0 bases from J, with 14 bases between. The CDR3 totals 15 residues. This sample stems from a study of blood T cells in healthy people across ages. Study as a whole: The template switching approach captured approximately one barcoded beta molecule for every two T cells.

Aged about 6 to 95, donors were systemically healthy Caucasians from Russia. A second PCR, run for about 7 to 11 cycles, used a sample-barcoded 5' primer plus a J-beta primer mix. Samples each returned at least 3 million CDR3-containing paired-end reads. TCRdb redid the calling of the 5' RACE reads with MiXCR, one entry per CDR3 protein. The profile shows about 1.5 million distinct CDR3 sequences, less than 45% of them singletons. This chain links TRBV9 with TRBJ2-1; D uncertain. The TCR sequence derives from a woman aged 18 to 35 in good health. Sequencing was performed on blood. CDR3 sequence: CASAATGFSYNEQFF. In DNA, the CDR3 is TGTGCCAGCGCCGCAACGGGTTTCTCCTACAATGAGCAGTTCTTC.